The entry below describes one T cell receptor beta chain. There was relapse after autologous stem cell transplantation in every patient, and there was variation in brentuximab vedotin exposure. CDR3 length: 16 amino acids. After removal of 0 bases from V and 6 bases from J, the junction contained 11 bases not matched to a gene. Looked up from germline, CDR1 is SGDLS and CDR2 is YYNGEE. The method was immunoSEQ multiplex PCR; TCRdb's version includes in-frame clones alone and lacks a portion of them. The sample yields 90,000 to 95,000 clones, 89% seen once. The data belong to a study of PD-1 blockade in classical Hodgkin lymphoma.

The sample here was peripheral blood mononuclear cells (PBMCs), taken before the second cycle of nivolumab. The sequence derives from a human donor with classical Hodgkin lymphoma. V is TRBV9 and J is TRBJ2-7, with 8 nucleotides matching TRBD1. Here the CDR3 reads CASSVDVGQGIFEQYF. CDR3 in DNA: TGTGCCAGCAGCGTAGACGTTGGACAGGGAATCTTCGAGCAGTACTTC.